This passage covers 21 T cell receptor beta chains from one sample sequenced in a study of Tregs in tolerant kidney transplant recipients. Which antigens these TCRs recognize remains unknown. This table comes from immunoSEQ multiplex PCR, and its TCRdb copy is limited to in-frame clones, with some not included. The table lists about 21,000 clones, roughly 65% of them singletons. The material sequenced was Tregs from blood cultured with allogeneic cells. These receptors originate from a human donor in good health.

This clone was seen more than once but under ten times. The rearrangement links TRBV7-9 to TRBJ2-4; 9 bases agree with TRBD2. There are 13 residues in the CDR3. With V trimmed by 4 bases and J by 9 bases, 4 bases remained unmatched. Germline V gives CDR1 SEHNR, CDR2 FQNEAQ (reference sequence). Here the CDR3 DNA reads TGTGCCAGCAGCTGGGGACTAGCCGGCATTCAGTACTTC. Protein sequence: CASSWGLAGIQYF.

The chain employs TRBV6-5 and TRBJ2-1, with 9 bases fitting TRBD2. This CDR3 comprises 15 residues. V shed 8 bases and J 1 base; nucleotides not matched to a gene: 6. CDR1 is MNHEY and CDR2 is SVGAGI in the germline V gene. CDR3 DNA sequence: TGTGCCAGCTCGATCAGCGGGAGGTCCTACAATGAGCAGTTCTTC. This translates into CASSISGRSYNEQFF.

This clone was counted only a few times. The sample contains more than one DNA sequence encoding this CDR3. The J gene is TRBJ1-5, the V gene TRBV6-6; D is unclear. V was pared by 0 bases and J by 4 bases, with 7 bases between. Germline CDR1 reads MNHNY; CDR2 reads SVGAGI (reference sequence). The CDR3 runs to 14 residues. CDR3 nucleotides: TGTGCCAGCAGTTACTCGACTCGAAATCAGCCCCAGCATTTT. It translates to CASSYSTRNQPQHF.

This chain joins TRBV29-1 and TRBJ2-5, with 15 nucleotides matching TRBD2. Germline CDR1 is SQVTM and CDR2 is ANQGSEA. The CDR3 covers 14 residues. V was clipped by 4 bases and J by 7 bases; unmatched bases: 4. The CDR3 region is CSVGGLAGGGTQYF. DNA of the CDR3: TGCAGCGTTGGGGGACTAGCGGGAGGAGGGACCCAGTACTTC. The full variable domain, in which reference TRBV29-1 and TRBJ2-5 provide the parts outside the CDR3, is SAVISQKPSRDICQRGTSLTIQCQVDSQVTMMFWYRQQPGQSLTLIATANQGSEATYESGFVIDKFPISRPNLTFSTLTVSNMSPEDSSIYLCSVGGLAGGGTQYFGPGTRLLVL.

The chain combines TRBV4-1 with TRBJ2-6; possible D gene TRBD2, 5 bases. CDR1 is MGHRA and CDR2 is YSYEKL in the germline V gene. With 4 bases removed from V and 0 bases from J, the gap between germline ends came to 7 bases. This CDR3 has 15 residues. CDR3 protein: CASSPGNSGANVLTF. As DNA, the CDR3 is TGCGCCAGCAGCCCGGGGAACTCTGGGGCCAACGTCCTGACTTTC.

V gene TRBV19 combines with J gene TRBJ2-1; no reliable D call. The CDR3 loop spans 16 amino acids. CDR1 and CDR2 from the germline V gene are LNHDA and SQIVND (reference sequence). V was pared by 5 bases and J by 0 bases, with 14 bases between. DNA for the CDR3: TGTGCCAGTAGTCTACGGACGGGTAGCTCCTACAATGAGCAGTTCTTC. This translates into CASSLRTGSSYNEQFF.

V and J are TRBV11-3 and TRBJ2-3, with 8 positions matching TRBD2. The V gene end was trimmed by 4 bases and the J gene end by 4 bases; junction bases not matched to a gene: 10. CDR3 length: 16 amino acids. Germline V gives CDR1 SGHNT, CDR2 YENEEA. CDR3 amino acids: CASSSPGGGTPDTQYF. DNA for the CDR3: TGTGCCAGCAGCTCTCCCGGCGGGGGGACCCCAGATACGCAGTATTTT.

The J gene is TRBJ1-2, the V gene TRBV18; the D is unclear. The CDR3 runs 17 residues. CDR1 is KGHSH and CDR2 is LQKENI in the germline V gene. The ends were cut back, 1 base at V and 6 bases at J, with 21 bases in the middle. The CDR3 reads CASSPLALLASSDGYTF. For the CDR3, the DNA is TGTGCCAGCTCACCACTTGCCCTTCTGGCGTCGTCGGATGGCTACACCTTC.

This clone was counted only a few times. V is TRBV23-1 and J is TRBJ1-3; D ambiguous. TRBV23-1 is an ORF, with its function uncertain. CDR3 length: 17 amino acids. The germline V and J ends were trimmed by 0 bases and 0 bases, with 12 bases remaining between them. CDR3 loop: CASSQSESRLSGNTIYF. CDR3 bases: TGCGCCAGCAGTCAATCAGAGTCCCGACTCTCTGGAAACACCATATATTTT.

The rearrangement links TRBV10-3 to TRBJ2-2; D gene uncertain. Germline-derived CDR1 and CDR2 are ENHRY and SYGVKD. The CDR3 covers 12 residues. The V gene lost 7 bases and the J gene lost 7 bases, with 10 bases spanning the gap. CDR3 bases: TGTGCCATCAAGCCTAGTTTCGGGGAGCTGTTTTTT. It is translated as CAIKPSFGELFF.

There are a few counts of this clone. V and J are TRBV7-9 and TRBJ2-1; 13 bases are a match to TRBD2. The junction had 3 bases not matched to a gene; V was cut back by 4 bases and J by 0 bases. This CDR3 contains 17 residues. The germline gives CDR1 SEHNR, CDR2 FQNEAQ (reference sequence). CDR3 bases: TGTGCCAGCAGCTCAGGGACTAGCGGGGCCTCCTACAATGAGCAGTTCTTC. This translates into CASSSGTSGASYNEQFF.

The V gene is TRBV11-3, the J gene TRBJ1-1; D ambiguous. Germline values: CDR1 SGHNT, CDR2 YENEEA. The CDR3 runs to 13 residues. With 4 bases removed from V and 4 bases from J, the gap between germline ends came to 10 bases. This CDR3 reads CASSSLTGTEAFF. CDR3 sequence (DNA): TGTGCCAGCAGCTCCCTAACGGGCACTGAAGCTTTCTTT.

In this sample, this clone turned up a few times. The chain links TRBV9 to TRBJ1-1, with 8 bases identical to TRBD1. Germline trimming cut 4 bases from V and 6 bases from J; bases unmatched to any gene: 17. Germline-derived CDR1 and CDR2 are SGDLS and YYNGEE. The length of the CDR3 is 17 residues. CDR3 coding DNA: TGTGCCAGCAGCCCTCGGACAGGGTACTTTGGGGAAGCTGAAGCTTTCTTT. It is translated as CASSPRTGYFGEAEAFF.

This clone has only a few counts. The chain employs TRBV4-1 and TRBJ1-1; D unresolved. Germline assignment: CDR1 MGHRA and CDR2 YSYEKL. V was trimmed by 4 bases and J by 5 bases, leaving 17 bases between them. The CDR3 runs to 15 residues. This chain's CDR3 is CASSPRRSLRTEAFF. CDR3 in DNA: TGCGCCAGCAGCCCGAGGCGGAGCCTTCGGACTGAAGCTTTCTTT.

This clone was detected once. The J gene is TRBJ2-7, the V gene TRBV7-6; 15 bases align to TRBD2. The J segment lost 6 bases and the V segment lost 5 bases, leaving 5 bases of the junction unmatched. The CDR3 loop spans 15 amino acids. The germline CDR1 and CDR2 sequences are SGHVS and FNYEAQ. The CDR3 loop reads CASSPRTSGRGEQYF. CDR3 DNA: TGTGCCAGCAGCCCTCGGACTAGCGGGAGGGGCGAGCAGTACTTC. The full variable domain, with the rest looked up from reference TRBV7-6 and TRBJ2-7, is GAGVSQSPRYKVTKRGQDVALRCDPISGHVSLYWYRQALGQGPEFLTYFNYEAQQDKSGLPNDRFSAERPEGSISTLTIQRTEQRDSAMYRCASSPRTSGRGEQYFGPGTRLTVT.

This sequence joins TRBV6-6 and TRBJ1-5; no definite D call. CDR1 and CDR2 from the germline V gene are MNHNY and SVGAGI (reference sequence). The V gene lost 5 bases and the J gene lost 2 bases, with 16 bases spanning the gap. This CDR3 region has 16 residues. Written as DNA, the CDR3 is TGTGCCAGCAGTCCCGAACGCGGGTTAGGCAATCAGCCCCAGCATTTT. Translated: CASSPERGLGNQPQHF.

The chain couples TRBV18 to TRBJ1-5; D unresolved. Trimming removed 4 bases from V and 1 base from J, with 11 bases in between. The CDR3 sequence is 15 residues long. Looked up from germline, CDR1 is KGHSH and CDR2 is LQKENI. CDR3 sequence: CASSLVAGSNQPQHF. CDR3 bases: TGTGCCAGCTCACTGGTGGCGGGGAGCAATCAGCCCCAGCATTTT.

This chain joins TRBV7-3 and TRBJ2-1; perhaps TRBD2 as D (6 bases). This CDR3 region has 17 residues. Germline CDR1 reads SGHTA; CDR2 reads FQGTGA. The V end lost 5 bases, the J end lost 10 bases, and 27 bases lay between the germline ends. The CDR3 sequence is CASSPSSQGLLRREQFF. The CDR3 region has the DNA TGTGCCAGCAGCCCCTCTTCTCAGGGACTTCTACGGAGGGAGCAGTTCTTC.

V usage is TRBV18 and J usage is TRBJ1-5; D gene uncertain. Trimming took off 5 bases at V and 8 bases at J, with 13 bases between the two ends. Germline CDR1 KGHSH, CDR2 LQKENI. The CDR3 covers 13 residues. The DNA for the CDR3 is TGTGCCAGCTCATCCGACCAGGCAGAGCCCCAGCATTTT. Protein product: CASSSDQAEPQHF.

The V gene is TRBV6-5, the J gene TRBJ1-2, with D possibly TRBD1 on 5 matching bases. V was trimmed by 0 bases and J by 2 bases, leaving 7 bases between them. Germline CDR1 is MNHEY and CDR2 is SVGAGI. This CDR3 is built from 14 residues. The DNA for the CDR3 is TGTGCCAGCAGTTACTCGGGGGGGAACTATGGCTACACCTTC. As protein: CASSYSGGNYGYTF.

The J gene is TRBJ2-7, the V gene TRBV5-1, with a weak D call TRBD2 (7 bases). Per germline, CDR1 SGHRS and CDR2 YFSETQ. Trimming took 4 bases from V and 3 from J, leaving 14 bases between them. CDR3 length equals 14 residues. The CDR3 protein is CASSDQGGGYEQYF. The CDR3 coding sequence is TGCGCCAGCAGCGACCAGGGAGGGGGCTACGAGCAGTACTTC.